The 15 T cell receptor beta chains presented below share a single source sample, sequenced in a study of blood T cell repertoires in COVID-19. The protocol was immunoSEQ multiplex PCR, while the TCRdb copy is restricted to in-frame clones and leaves out a portion. The sample contains about 100,000 clones, about 90% of which appear only once. The sample comprised peripheral blood. The receptors stem from a young man in a cohort sampled during active COVID-19.

V usage is TRBV19 and J usage is TRBJ2-6; 8 nucleotides agree with TRBD1. In germline, CDR1 is LNHDA, CDR2 SQIVND (reference sequence). This CDR3 contains 18 residues. Losses at the gene ends were 3 bases for V and 1 base for J; bases not matched to a gene: 8. CDR3 in DNA: TGTGCCAGTAGTATCTCCGGGACAGGCAAGTCTGGGGCCAACGTCCTGACTTTC. This gives the protein CASSISGTGKSGANVLTF.

This chain links TRBV12-5 with TRBJ1-2; no clear D gene. Per germline, CDR1 LGHNT and CDR2 FRNRAP. The germline V and J ends were trimmed by 4 bases and 1 base, with 10 bases remaining between them. There are 14 residues in the CDR3. This chain's CDR3 is CASGSPRFNYGYTF. For the CDR3, the DNA is TGTGCTAGTGGTTCGCCGCGTTTTAACTATGGCTACACCTTC. The complete variable domain, with remaining parts taken from reference TRBV12-5 and TRBJ1-2, reads DARVTQTPRHKVTEMGQEVTMRCQPILGHNTVFWYRQTMMQGLELLAYFRNRAPLDDSGMPKDRFSAEMPDATLATLKIQPSEPRDSAVYFCASGSPRFNYGYTFGSGTRLTVV.

The rearrangement joins TRBV9 to TRBJ1-1; 7 bases are a match to TRBD1. Trimming at V came to 4 bases and at J to 4 bases, leaving 4 bases not matched to a gene. CDR3 length equals 13 residues. Germline CDR1 and CDR2: SGDLS and YYNGEE. The DNA for the CDR3 is TGTGCCAGCAGCATAGGGGGCGGCACTGAAGCTTTCTTT. Translated, it gives CASSIGGGTEAFF.

V is TRBV5-4 and J is TRBJ2-5, with D possibly TRBD2 on 6 matching bases. Germline CDR1 is SGHNT and CDR2 is YYREEE (reference sequence). This CDR3 is built from 16 residues. The ends were cut back, 0 bases at V and 1 base at J, with 13 bases in the middle. For the CDR3, the DNA is TGTGCCAGCAGCTTGGGGCAGGAGGGCGTCCAAGAGACCCAGTACTTC. Residues: CASSLGQEGVQETQYF.

Only a few counts were recorded for this clone. In DNA, the CDR3 is TGTGCCAGCAGTGAGGACAGGACGGGCAATCAGCCCCAGCATTTT. Amino acids: CASSEDRTGNQPQHF. The rearrangement links TRBV2 to TRBJ1-5; 7 bases line up with TRBD1. Per germline, CDR1 SNHLY and CDR2 FYNNEI. V shed 3 bases and J 2 bases; nucleotides not matched to a gene: 4. The CDR3 consists of 15 residues.

This clone was counted many times. The chain uses TRBV6-1 and TRBJ1-2; 9 nucleotides agree with TRBD1. Germline V CDR1 and CDR2: MNHNS, SASEGT. CDR3 length equals 14 residues. The trim removed 2 bases at V and 7 bases at J, leaving 5 bases unmatched. CDR3 loop: CASSERTGVFGYTF. In DNA, the CDR3 is TGTGCCAGCAGTGAACGGACAGGGGTGTTTGGCTACACCTTC.

The CDR3 loop reads CASSLTGTSGGYQETQYF. CDR3 in DNA: TGCGCCAGCAGCCTTACTGGGACTAGCGGGGGGTACCAAGAGACCCAGTACTTC. The gene calls are TRBV5-1 and TRBJ2-5, with TRBD2 identical over 15 bases. V was clipped by 4 bases and J by 0 bases; unmatched bases: 7. The germline V gene has CDR1 SGHRS and CDR2 YFSETQ. The CDR3 runs 18 residues.

This clone was counted only a few times. The chain is built from TRBV20-1 and TRBJ2-7; 11 bases map to TRBD2. Looked up from germline, CDR1 is DFQATT and CDR2 is SNEGSKA (reference sequence). The length of the CDR3 is 14 residues. The J segment lost 2 bases and the V segment lost 3 bases, leaving 3 bases of the junction unmatched. CDR3 protein: CSASSGGAAYEQYF. CDR3 DNA: TGCAGTGCTAGTAGCGGGGGGGCGGCCTACGAGCAGTACTTC.

This clone was counted once. This sequence joins TRBV2 and TRBJ2-5; TRBD1 matches 8 bases. This CDR3 has 13 residues. Per germline, CDR1 SNHLY and CDR2 FYNNEI. V was pared by 8 bases and J by 7 bases, with 9 bases of the junction left unmatched. CDR3 in amino acids: CASQGAEMGTQYF. The CDR3, as DNA: TGTGCCAGCCAGGGGGCCGAGATGGGGACCCAGTACTTC.

The rearrangement uses TRBV21-1 and TRBJ2-3; TRBD1, the D gene given by the table, was not confirmed from the DNA. TRBV21-1 is noted as a pseudogene. The CDR3 contains 18 residues. For the CDR3, the DNA is TGTGCCAGCAGCAAAGCGCTTTTAGGGCAGGGGAGAGGAGATACGCAGTATTTT. Protein sequence: CASSKALLGQGRGDTQYF.

This chain joins TRBV30 and TRBJ1-1, with 7 bases identical to TRBD1. Germline lookup yields CDR1 GTSNPN and CDR2 SVGIG (reference sequence). CDR3 size: 14 residues. J lost 2 bases, V lost 3 bases, and 6 bases had no gene match. CDR3 nucleotide sequence: TGTGCCTGGAGCGGGCCAGGGGGTAACACTGAAGCTTTCTTT. This codes for CAWSGPGGNTEAFF.

J is TRBJ2-5 and V is TRBV30; D unclear. Trimming cost V 1 base and J 5 bases, with 5 bases left between them. Germline V lookup: CDR1 GTSNPN, CDR2 SVGIG (reference sequence). CDR3 size: 11 residues. This chain's CDR3 is CAWSESETQYF. The CDR3 DNA reads TGTGCCTGGAGTGAATCGGAGACCCAGTACTTC.

This clone is a singleton in its sample. The chain has TRBV19 and TRBJ2-7; D not certain. This CDR3 region has 13 residues. The germline gives CDR1 LNHDA, CDR2 SQIVND (reference sequence). Between the trimmed V and J ends, which lost 1 base and 2 bases, there was a span of 6 bases. The CDR3 DNA is TGTGCCAGTAGTATAGCCCACACCTACGAGCAGTACTTC. Translated, it gives CASSIAHTYEQYF.

J is TRBJ2-6 and V is TRBV24-1; perhaps TRBD1 as D (5 bases). V was shortened by 3 bases and J by 2 bases, with 10 bases between the two germline ends. This CDR3 spans 16 amino acids. The germline gives CDR1 KGHDR, CDR2 SFDVKD. As DNA, the CDR3 is TGTGCCACCAGTGATCCCTCCAGGGCTGGGGCCAACGTCCTGACTTTC. This translates into CATSDPSRAGANVLTF.

This chain links TRBV5-5 with TRBJ2-7; 8 bases fit TRBD1. In germline, CDR1 is SGHKS, CDR2 YYEKEE (reference sequence). There are 15 residues in the CDR3. V lost 4 bases, J lost 0 bases, and 6 bases stayed unmatched. CDR3 bases: TGTGCCAGCAGCCCCCGACAGGGGACCTCCTACGAGCAGTACTTC. It yields the protein CASSPRQGTSYEQYF.